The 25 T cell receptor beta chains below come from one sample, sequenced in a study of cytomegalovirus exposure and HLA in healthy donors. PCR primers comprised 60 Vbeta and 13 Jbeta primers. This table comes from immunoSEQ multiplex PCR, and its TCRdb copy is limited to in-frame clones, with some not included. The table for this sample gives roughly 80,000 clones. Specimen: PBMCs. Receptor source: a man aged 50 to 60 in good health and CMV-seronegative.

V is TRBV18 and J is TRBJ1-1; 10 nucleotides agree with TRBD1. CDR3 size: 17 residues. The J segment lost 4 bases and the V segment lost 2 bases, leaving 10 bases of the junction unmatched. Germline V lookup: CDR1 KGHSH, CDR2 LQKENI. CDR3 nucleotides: TGTGCCAGCTCACCAAGGACAGGGGGGTCTAGGGCCACTGAAGCTTTCTTT. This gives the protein CASSPRTGGSRATEAFF.

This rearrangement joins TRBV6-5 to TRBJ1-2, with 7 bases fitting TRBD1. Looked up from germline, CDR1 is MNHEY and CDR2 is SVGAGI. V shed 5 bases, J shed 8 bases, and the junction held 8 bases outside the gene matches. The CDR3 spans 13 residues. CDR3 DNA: TGTGCCAGCAGTATCAGGGGGGTCGGGGGCTACACCTTC. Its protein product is CASSIRGVGGYTF.

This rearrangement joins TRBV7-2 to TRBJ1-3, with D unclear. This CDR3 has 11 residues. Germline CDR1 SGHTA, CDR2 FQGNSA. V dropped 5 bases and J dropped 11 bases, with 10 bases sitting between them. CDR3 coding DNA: TGTGCCAGCAGCAGGGAGAGGGCCATATATTTT. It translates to CASSRERAIYF.

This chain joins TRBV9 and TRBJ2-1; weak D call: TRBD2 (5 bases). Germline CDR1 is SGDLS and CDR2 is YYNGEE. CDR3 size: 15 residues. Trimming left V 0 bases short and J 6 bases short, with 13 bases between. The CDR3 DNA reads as TGTGCCAGCAGCGTAGGGACCGGGAACTTCAATGAGCAGTTCTTC. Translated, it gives CASSVGTGNFNEQFF.

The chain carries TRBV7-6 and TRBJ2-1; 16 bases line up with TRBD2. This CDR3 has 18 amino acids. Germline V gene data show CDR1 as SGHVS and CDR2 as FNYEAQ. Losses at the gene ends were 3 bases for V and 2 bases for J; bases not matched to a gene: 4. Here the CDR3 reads CASSFAGTSGGAYNEQFF. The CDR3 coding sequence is TGTGCCAGCAGCTTCGCCGGGACTAGCGGGGGGGCCTACAATGAGCAGTTCTTC. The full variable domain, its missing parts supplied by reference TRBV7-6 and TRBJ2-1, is GAGVSQSPRYKVTKRGQDVALRCDPISGHVSLYWYRQALGQGPEFLTYFNYEAQQDKSGLPNDRFSAERPEGSISTLTIQRTEQRDSAMYRCASSFAGTSGGAYNEQFFGPGTRLTVL.

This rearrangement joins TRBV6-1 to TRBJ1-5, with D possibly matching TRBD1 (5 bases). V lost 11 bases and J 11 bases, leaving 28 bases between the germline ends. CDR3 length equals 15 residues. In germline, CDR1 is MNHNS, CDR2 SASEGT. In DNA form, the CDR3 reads TGTGCCTCCGCCTGGGGTGACAGATTCCCGGTGGCCCAGCATTTT. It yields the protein CASAWGDRFPVAQHF.

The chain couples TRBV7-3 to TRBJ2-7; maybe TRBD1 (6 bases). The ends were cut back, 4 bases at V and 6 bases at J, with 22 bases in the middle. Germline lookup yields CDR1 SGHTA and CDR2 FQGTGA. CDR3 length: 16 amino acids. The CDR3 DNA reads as TGTGCCAGCAGCTCCTCGGGACATCCATTCCCGGGCGAGCAGTACTTC. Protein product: CASSSSGHPFPGEQYF.

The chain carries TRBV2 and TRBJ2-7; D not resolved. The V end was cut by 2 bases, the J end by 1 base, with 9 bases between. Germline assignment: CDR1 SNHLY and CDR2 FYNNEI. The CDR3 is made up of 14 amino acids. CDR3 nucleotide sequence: TGTGCCAGCAGTGAACCTAGGTTTTCCTACGAGCAGTACTTC. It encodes CASSEPRFSYEQYF.

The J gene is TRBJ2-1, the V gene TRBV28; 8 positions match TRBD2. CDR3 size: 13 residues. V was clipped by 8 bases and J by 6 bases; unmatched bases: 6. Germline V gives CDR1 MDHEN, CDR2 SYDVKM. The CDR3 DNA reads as TGTGCCAGCGGCCGGGGGACTAGCAATGAGCAGTTCTTC. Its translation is CASGRGTSNEQFF.

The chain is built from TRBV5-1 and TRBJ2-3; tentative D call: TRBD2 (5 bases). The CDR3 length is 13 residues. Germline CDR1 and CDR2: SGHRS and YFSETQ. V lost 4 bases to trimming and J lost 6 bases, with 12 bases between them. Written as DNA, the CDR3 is TGCGCCAGCAGCCTAGGTTCGGGGGATACGCAGTATTTT. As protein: CASSLGSGDTQYF.

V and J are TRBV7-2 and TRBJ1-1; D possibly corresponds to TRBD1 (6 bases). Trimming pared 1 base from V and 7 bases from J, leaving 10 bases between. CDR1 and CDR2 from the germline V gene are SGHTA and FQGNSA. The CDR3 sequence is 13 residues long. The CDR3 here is CASSLEQGGEAFF. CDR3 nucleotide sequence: TGTGCCAGCAGCTTAGAACAGGGCGGTGAAGCTTTCTTT.

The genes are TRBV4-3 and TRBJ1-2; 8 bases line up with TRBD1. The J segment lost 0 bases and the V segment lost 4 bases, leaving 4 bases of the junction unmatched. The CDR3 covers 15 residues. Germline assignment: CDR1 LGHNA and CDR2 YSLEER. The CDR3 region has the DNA TGCGCCAGCAGCCCCAGGACAGGGACTAACTATGGCTACACCTTC. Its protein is CASSPRTGTNYGYTF.

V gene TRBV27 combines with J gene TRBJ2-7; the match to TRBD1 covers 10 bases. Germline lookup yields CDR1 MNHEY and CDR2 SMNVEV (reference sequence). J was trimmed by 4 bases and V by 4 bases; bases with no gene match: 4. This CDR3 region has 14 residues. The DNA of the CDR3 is TGTGCCAGCAGTTGGGGGACAGGGGAATACGAGCAGTACTTC. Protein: CASSWGTGEYEQYF.

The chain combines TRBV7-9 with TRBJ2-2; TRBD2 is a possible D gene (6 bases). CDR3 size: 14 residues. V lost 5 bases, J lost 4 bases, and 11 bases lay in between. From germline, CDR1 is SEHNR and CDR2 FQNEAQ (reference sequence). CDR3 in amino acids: CASSAQGGTGELFF. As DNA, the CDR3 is TGTGCCAGCAGCGCCCAGGGAGGCACCGGGGAGCTGTTTTTT.

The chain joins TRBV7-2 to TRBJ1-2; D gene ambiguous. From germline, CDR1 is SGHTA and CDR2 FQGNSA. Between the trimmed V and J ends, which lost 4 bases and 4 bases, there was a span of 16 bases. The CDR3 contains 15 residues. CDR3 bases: TGTGCCAGCAGCTCCTACAGACCAAACTCCTATGGCTACACCTTC. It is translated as CASSSYRPNSYGYTF.

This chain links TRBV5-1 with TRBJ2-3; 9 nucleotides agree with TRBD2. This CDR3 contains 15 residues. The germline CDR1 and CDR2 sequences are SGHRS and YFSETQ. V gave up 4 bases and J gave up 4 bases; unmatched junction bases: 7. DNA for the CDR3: TGCGCCAGCAGCCCGGGACTAGCTACGGCAGATACGCAGTATTTT. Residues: CASSPGLATADTQYF.

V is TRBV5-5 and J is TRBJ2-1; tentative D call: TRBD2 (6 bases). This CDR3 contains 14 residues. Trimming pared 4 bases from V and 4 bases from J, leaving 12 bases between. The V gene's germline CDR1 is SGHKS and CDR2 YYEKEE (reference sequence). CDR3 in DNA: TGTGCCAGCAGCCGAGCCGGGACTTACAATGAGCAGTTCTTC. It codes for CASSRAGTYNEQFF.

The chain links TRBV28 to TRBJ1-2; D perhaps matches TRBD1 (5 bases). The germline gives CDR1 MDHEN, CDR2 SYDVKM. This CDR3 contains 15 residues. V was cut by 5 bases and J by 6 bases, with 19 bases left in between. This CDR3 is CASSAGGGPLNGYTF. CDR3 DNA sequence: TGTGCCAGCAGTGCGGGGGGGGGTCCCCTAAATGGCTACACCTTC.

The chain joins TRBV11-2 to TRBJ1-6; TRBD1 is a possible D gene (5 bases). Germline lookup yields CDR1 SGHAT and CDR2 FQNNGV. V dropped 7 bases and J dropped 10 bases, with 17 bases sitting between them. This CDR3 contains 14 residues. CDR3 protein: CASKLGAGRSPLHF. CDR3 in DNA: TGTGCCAGCAAATTAGGGGCAGGGCGGTCACCCCTCCACTTT.

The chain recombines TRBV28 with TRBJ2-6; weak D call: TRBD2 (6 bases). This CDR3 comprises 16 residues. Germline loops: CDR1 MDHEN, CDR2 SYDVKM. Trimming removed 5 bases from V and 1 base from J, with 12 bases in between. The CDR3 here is CASSDGGASGANVLTF. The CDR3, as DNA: TGTGCCAGCAGTGACGGCGGGGCTTCTGGGGCCAACGTCCTGACTTTC.

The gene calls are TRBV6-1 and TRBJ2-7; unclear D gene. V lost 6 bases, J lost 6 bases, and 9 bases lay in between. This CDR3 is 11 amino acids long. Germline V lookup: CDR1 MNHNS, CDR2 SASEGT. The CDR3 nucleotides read TGTGCCAGCAGCCCGCGGTCCGAGCAGTACTTC. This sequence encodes CASSPRSEQYF.

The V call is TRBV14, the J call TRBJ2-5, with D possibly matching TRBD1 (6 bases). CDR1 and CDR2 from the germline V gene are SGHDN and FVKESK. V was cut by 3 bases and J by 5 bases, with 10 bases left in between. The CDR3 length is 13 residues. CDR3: CASSQVQGETQYF. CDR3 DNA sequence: TGTGCCAGCAGCCAGGTCCAGGGGGAGACCCAGTACTTC. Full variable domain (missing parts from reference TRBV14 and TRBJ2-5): EAGVTQFPSHSVIEKGQTVTLRCDPISGHDNLYWYRRVMGKEIKFLLHFVKESKQDESGMPNNRFLAERTGGTYSTLKVQPAELEDSGVYFCASSQVQGETQYFGPGTRLLVL.

The CDR3 protein is CASSLTGGGFQETQYF. CDR3 sequence (DNA): TGTGCCAGCAGCTTAACAGGGGGGGGGTTCCAAGAGACCCAGTACTTC. The chain carries TRBV7-3 and TRBJ2-5; perhaps TRBD2 as D (7 bases). V was clipped by 0 bases and J by 1 base, with 12 bases between them. CDR1 and CDR2 (germline): SGHTA, FQGTGA. This CDR3 spans 16 amino acids.

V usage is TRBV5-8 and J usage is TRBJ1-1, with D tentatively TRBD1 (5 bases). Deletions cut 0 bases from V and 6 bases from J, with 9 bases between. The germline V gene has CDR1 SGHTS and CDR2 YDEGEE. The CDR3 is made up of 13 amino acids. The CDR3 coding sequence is TGTGCCAGCAGCTTGGACAGGAAGGCTGAAGCTTTCTTT. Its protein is CASSLDRKAEAFF.

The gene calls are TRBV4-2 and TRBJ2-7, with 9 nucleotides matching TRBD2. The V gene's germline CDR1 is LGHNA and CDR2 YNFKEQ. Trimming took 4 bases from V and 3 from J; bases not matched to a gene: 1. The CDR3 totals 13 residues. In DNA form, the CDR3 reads TGTGCCAGCAGCCCTAGCGGGGACTACGAGCAGTACTTC. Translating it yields CASSPSGDYEQYF.